This section outlines one TCR beta chain sequence together with its context. It lacks a known antigen. Per-base quality was not reported, and no clone a single base away is much larger than it. Deletion took 3 bases off V and 4 bases off J, with a span of 16 bases between the germline ends. The CDR3 sequence holds 16 residues, the cysteine and phenylalanine included. Only the CDR3 DNA stays, 48 bases, in frame from base 1. CDR1 and CDR2 were assigned from the germline V gene as MGHRA and YSYEKL. These data belong to a study of radiation and T cells in renal cell carcinoma (dated by TCRdb to the early 2020s). For the wider study: A total of approximately 53 samples underwent TCR beta sequencing, made up of some 26 tumors and some 27 peripheral blood samples. The last blood draw happened 4 weeks after radiation, timed to coincide with nephrectomy. Across all 50 or so samples, several million unique CDR3 nucleotide sequences encoding some 2.6 million unique CDR3 amino acid sequences were identified.

This specimen's time point label, interpreted: blood 4 weeks post-SBRT, at nephrectomy. Sample treatment or condition, as interpreted from the label and publication: 15 Gy SBRT to primary tumor, nephrectomy 4 weeks later. The samples were drawn from a clinical trial, where primary renal cell carcinomas were treated with 15 Gy of stereotactic body radiation therapy and then removed by nephrectomy 4 weeks afterward. To track tumor-enriched clonotypes, serial peripheral blood was sampled from radiation-treated patients at baseline and at 2 weeks and 4 weeks after SBRT. Every patient's renal cell carcinoma showed clear cell pathology. The QIAamp DNA Blood Mini Kit (Qiagen) was used to prepare genomic DNA for TCR sequencing. Samples were included in the analyses only if all quality control checks were passed. What the study reported, not specific to this receptor: Dynamics of the blood repertoire were not tracked past 4 weeks after treatment. Because pretreatment tumor biopsies were not available, the study could not determine whether clonotypes were already present within the tumor at baseline. Top tumor clonotypes rose in blood from baseline to 2 weeks post-radiation, then contracted by 4 weeks, suggesting transient expansion of tumor-resident clones. With a single-armed trial design, the study had no way to address how radiation dose or scheduling affects the TCR repertoire.

TCR beta libraries were generated from genomic DNA with the immunoSEQ kit, following the manufacturer's recommendations. For library preparation, a first multiplex PCR was performed with proprietary primers, followed by a second PCR in which unique barcodes were added, and bead cleanups were performed after each round. Each sample batch included a kit-provided positive control reaction and a negative control reaction. The final libraries were assessed on an Agilent 4200 TapeStation D1000 ScreenTape, pooled by volume, and quantified by qPCR. Sequencing was performed on an Illumina NextSeq500 using a MidOutput 150-cycle cartridge, with 156 Read1 cycles, 15 Index1 cycles, and the kit custom primers. The pooled library was loaded at 0.9 to 1 pM with an approximately 20% PhiX control spike-in. The authors processed their data as follows. The vendor-processed data were analyzed in R, and a clonotype was defined as all T cells that share the same CDR3 nucleotide sequence. For clone abundance analyses, frequencies were normalized to the 10,000 most abundant clones per sample. Public T cell clones, averaging fewer than five per sample, were removed before analysis. An abundance difference of at least 32-fold between compartments was the criterion for calling clonotypes tumor-enriched or baseline blood-enriched. A beta-binomial differential abundance model was used to identify clonotypes that were expanded or contracted between blood time points. Tumor-blood repertoire similarity was measured with the Baroni-Urbani and Buser coefficient, and group comparisons used two-tailed Wilcoxon tests in R. Drawn from immuneACCESS, this table holds only the in-frame rearrangements with V and J called that TCRdb kept. Clones are partly lost; checked studies trace under half to an unresolved V gene and leave the rest unexplained. The V and J calls and clone size are taken from that table; D and trimming were inferred from the DNA. Here the sample has some 97,000 clones; about 79% occur a single time. The ten largest make up 6.5% to 8% of the sample.

This TCR was recovered from a man aged 55 to 70 with renal cell carcinoma. The rearranged chain carries TRBV4-1 and TRBJ2-1; the D gene identity is not certain. Here the sequenced sample was blood, taken from a patient whose treatment included radiotherapy and nephrectomy. The DNA is as follows: TGCGCCAGCAGCCAGCCGCCTAAGGATCCATACAATGAGCAGTTCTTC. Its translation is CASSQPPKDPYNEQFF.